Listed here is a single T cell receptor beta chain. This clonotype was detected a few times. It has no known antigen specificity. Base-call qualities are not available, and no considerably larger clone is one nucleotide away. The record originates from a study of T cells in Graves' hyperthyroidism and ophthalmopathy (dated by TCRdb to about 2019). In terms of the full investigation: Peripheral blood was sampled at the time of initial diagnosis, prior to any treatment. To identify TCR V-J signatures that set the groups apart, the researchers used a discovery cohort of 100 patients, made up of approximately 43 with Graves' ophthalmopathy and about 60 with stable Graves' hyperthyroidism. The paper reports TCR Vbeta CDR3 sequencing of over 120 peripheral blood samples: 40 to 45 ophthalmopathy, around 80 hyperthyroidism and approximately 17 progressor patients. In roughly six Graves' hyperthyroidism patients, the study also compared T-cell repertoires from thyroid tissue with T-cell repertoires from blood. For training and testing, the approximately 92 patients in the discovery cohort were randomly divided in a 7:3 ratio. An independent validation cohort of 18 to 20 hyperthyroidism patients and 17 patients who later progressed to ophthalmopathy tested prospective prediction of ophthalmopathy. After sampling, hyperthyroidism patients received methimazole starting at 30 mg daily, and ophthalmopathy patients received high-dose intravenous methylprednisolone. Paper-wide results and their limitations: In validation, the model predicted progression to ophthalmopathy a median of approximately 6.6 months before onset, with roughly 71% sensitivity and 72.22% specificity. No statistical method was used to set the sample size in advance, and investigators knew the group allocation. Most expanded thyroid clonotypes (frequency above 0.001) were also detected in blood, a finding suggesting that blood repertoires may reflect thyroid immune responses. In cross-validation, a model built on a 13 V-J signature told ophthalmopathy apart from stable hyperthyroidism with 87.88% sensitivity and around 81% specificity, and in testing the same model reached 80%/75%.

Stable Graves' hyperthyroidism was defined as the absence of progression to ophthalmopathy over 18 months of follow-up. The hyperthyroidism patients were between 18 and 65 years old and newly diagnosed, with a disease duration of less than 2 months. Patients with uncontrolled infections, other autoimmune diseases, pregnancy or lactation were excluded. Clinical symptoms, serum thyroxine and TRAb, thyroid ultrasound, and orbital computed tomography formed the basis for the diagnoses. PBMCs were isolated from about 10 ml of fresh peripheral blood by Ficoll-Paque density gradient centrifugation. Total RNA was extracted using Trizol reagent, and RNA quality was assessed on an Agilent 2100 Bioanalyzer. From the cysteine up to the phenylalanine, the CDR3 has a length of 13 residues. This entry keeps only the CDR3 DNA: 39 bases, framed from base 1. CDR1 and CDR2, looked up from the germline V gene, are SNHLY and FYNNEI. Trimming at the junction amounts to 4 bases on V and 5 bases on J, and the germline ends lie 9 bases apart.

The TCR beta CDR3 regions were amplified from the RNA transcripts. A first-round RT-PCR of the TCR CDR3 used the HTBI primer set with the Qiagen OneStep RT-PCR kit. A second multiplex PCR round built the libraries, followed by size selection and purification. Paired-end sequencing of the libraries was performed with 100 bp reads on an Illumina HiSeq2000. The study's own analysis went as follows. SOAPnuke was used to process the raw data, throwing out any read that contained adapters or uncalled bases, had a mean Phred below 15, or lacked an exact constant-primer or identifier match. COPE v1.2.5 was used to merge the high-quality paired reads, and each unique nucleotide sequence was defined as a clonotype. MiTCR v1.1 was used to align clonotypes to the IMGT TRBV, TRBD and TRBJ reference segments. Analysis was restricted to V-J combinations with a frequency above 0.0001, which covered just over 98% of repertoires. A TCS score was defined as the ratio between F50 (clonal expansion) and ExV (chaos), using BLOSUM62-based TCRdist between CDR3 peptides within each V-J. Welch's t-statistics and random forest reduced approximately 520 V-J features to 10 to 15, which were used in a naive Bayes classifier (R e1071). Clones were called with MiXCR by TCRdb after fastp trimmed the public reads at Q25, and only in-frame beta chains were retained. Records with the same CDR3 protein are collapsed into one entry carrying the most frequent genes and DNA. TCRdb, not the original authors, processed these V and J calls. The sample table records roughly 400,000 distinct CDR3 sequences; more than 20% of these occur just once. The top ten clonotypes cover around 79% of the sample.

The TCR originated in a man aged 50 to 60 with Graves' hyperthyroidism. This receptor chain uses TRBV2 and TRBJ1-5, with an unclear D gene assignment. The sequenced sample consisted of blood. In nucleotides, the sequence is TGTGCCAGCAGTGGGACGGGGTATCAGCCCCAGCATTTT. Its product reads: CASSGTGYQPQHF. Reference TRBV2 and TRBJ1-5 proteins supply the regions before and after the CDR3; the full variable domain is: EPEVTQTPSHQVTQMGQEVILRCVPISNHLYFYWYRQILGQKVEFLVSFYNNEISEKSEIFDDQFSVERPDGSNFTLKIRSTKLEDSAMYFCASSGTGYQPQHFGDGTRLSIL.